Only a few counts were recorded for the clone carrying this TCR beta chain. Its antigen is unknown. This entry is derived from a study of T cell repertoires in cytomegalovirus infection. TCRdb re-derived calls from the reads in MiXCR, one entry per CDR3 protein. The sample lists 350,000 to 400,000 distinct CDR3 sequences, nearly 35% occurring once. Trimming took 5 bases from V and 8 from J; bases not matched to a gene: 9. Germline CDR1 reads ENHRY; CDR2 reads SYGVKD. This CDR3 has 15 residues. The rearrangement links TRBV10-3 to TRBJ2-1; 10 bases match TRBD2. Sequencing used cultured PBMCs, obtained from culture after CMV antigen stimulation. This clonotype originated in a human donor in good health (CMV status not recorded). Some clones in this sample may be carry-over from other donors' samples. The CDR3 region is CAISWSSGSGYEQFF. CDR3 nucleotides: TGTGCCATCAGTTGGTCTAGCGGGAGTGGATATGAGCAGTTCTTC.